The 3 T cell receptor beta chains below were found in one sample sequenced in a study of post-analysis software for immune sequencing data. These receptors' antigens are unknown. Libraries were made from TCR beta cDNA, and they carried unique molecular identifiers. Via MiXCR, TCRdb re-called the PCR reads, giving one row per CDR3 protein. The repertoire consists of 750,000 to 900,000 distinct CDR3 sequences, with approximately 44% occurring once and the leading ten covering 4.9%. Study-wide findings and caveats: There were a few TRBV segments more frequent in patients than controls, and TRBV5-6, TRBV5-1 and TRBV20-1 were among them.

The sample consisted of blood. These receptors were obtained from a girl aged 10-17 years with multiple sclerosis.

The chain is built from TRBV15 and TRBJ2-7; D is ambiguous. This CDR3 comprises 16 residues. Germline CDR1 LNHNV, CDR2 YYDKDF (reference sequence). Trimming shortened V by 4 bases and J by 6 bases, and 22 bases separated the two germline ends. The CDR3 is CATSNPHRSTLGEQYF. The CDR3 DNA reads as TGTGCCACCAGCAACCCGCATAGGAGCACCCTTGGCGAGCAGTACTTC.

The genes are TRBV20-1 and TRBJ2-4, with TRBD2 matching over 11 bases. The germline CDR1 and CDR2 sequences are DFQATT and SNEGSKA (reference sequence). This CDR3 comprises 14 residues. V dropped 5 bases and J dropped 3; count of bases not matched to a gene: 3. The CDR3 bases are TGCAGTGCTCCCGGACTAGCGGGCAAAAACATTCAGTACTTC. Its protein is CSAPGLAGKNIQYF.

Written as DNA, the CDR3 is TGCAGCGTTGCCACAGGGAACCAAGAGACCCAGTACTTC. It specifies CSVATGNQETQYF. The chain employs TRBV29-1 and TRBJ2-5; perhaps TRBD1 as D (6 bases). V gave up 4 bases and J gave up 0 bases, with 9 bases separating them. CDR1 is SQVTM and CDR2 is ANQGSEA in the germline V gene. This CDR3 comprises 13 residues.